This TCR beta chain emerged from a study of shared clonotypes between healthy human individuals. The table came from immunoSEQ multiplex PCR; TCRdb's copy has only in-frame clones and leaves some out. The sample lists around 1.5 million clones, 95% to 99% seen once, with roughly 0.45% in the top ten. Sequences were obtained from naive CD4+ T cells sorted from blood. Subset noted: CD45RA+ positively selected. The TCR comes from a man under 40 in good health.

CDR3 in amino acids: CASSIGLAVNTGELFF. Written as DNA, the CDR3 is TGTGCCAGCAGCATAGGACTAGCGGTGAACACCGGGGAGCTGTTTTTT. The rearrangement uses TRBV5-5 and TRBJ2-2; TRBD2 matches 10 bases. The length of the CDR3 is 16 residues. Germline-derived CDR1 and CDR2 are SGHKS and YYEKEE (reference sequence). With 4 bases clipped from V and 1 base from J, the junction kept 4 bases outside the gene matches.